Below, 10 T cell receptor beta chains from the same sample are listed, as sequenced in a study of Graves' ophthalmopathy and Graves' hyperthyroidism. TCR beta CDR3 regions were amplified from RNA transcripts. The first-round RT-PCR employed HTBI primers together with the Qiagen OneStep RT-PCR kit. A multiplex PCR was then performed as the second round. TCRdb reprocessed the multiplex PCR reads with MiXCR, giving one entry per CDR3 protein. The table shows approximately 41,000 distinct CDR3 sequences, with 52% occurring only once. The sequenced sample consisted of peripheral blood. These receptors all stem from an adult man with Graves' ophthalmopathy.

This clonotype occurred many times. The CDR3: CASSRLASTDTQYF. The CDR3 DNA reads TGTGCCAGTAGTAGGCTCGCCAGCACAGATACGCAGTATTTT. The V gene is TRBV19, the J gene TRBJ2-3; D ambiguous. Germline CDR1 is LNHDA and CDR2 is SQIVND (reference sequence). V was pared by 4 bases and J by 0 bases, with 8 bases between. CDR3 length equals 14 residues. Using reference TRBV19 and TRBJ2-3 for the parts outside the CDR3, the full variable domain is DGGITQSPKYLFRKEGQNVTLSCEQNLNHDAMYWYRQDPGQGLRLIYYSQIVNDFQKGDIAEGYSVSREKKESFPLTVTSAQKNPTAFYLCASSRLASTDTQYFGPGTRLTVL.

The CDR3 coding sequence is TGTGCCAGTAGTGTTCCCAGGGACACCGGGGAGCTGTTTTTT. Protein product: CASSVPRDTGELFF. The chain recombines TRBV19 with TRBJ2-2, with D possibly matching TRBD1 (5 bases). The V end was cut by 5 bases, the J end by 3 bases, with 10 bases between. The CDR3 covers 14 residues. CDR1 is LNHDA, CDR2 SQIVND, per germline (reference sequence).

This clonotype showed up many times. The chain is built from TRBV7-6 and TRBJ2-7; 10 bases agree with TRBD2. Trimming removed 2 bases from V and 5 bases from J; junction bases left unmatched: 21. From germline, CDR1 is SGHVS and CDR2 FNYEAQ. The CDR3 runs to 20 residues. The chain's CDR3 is CASSLRLNPSGSLIMHEQYF. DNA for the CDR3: TGTGCCAGCAGCTTACGGTTGAATCCTAGCGGGAGTTTGATTATGCACGAGCAGTACTTC.

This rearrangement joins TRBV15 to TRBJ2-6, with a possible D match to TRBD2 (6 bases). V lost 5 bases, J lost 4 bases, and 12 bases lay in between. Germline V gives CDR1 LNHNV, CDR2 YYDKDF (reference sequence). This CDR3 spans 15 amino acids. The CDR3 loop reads CATSLGGTGANVLTF. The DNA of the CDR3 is TGTGCCACCAGCCTGGGGGGAACCGGGGCCAACGTCCTGACTTTC.

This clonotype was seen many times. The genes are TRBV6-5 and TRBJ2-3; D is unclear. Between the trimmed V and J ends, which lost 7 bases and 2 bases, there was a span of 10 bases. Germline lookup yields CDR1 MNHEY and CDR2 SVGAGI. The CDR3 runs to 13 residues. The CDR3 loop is CASKADPTDTQYF. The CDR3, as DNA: TGTGCCAGCAAGGCGGATCCCACAGATACGCAGTATTTT.

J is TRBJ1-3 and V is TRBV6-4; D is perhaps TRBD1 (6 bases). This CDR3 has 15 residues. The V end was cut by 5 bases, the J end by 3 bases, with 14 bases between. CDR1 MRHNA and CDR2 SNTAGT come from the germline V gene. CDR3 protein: CASSRTALIGNTIYF. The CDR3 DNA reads TGTGCCAGCAGTCGGACAGCCCTTATTGGAAACACCATATATTTT.

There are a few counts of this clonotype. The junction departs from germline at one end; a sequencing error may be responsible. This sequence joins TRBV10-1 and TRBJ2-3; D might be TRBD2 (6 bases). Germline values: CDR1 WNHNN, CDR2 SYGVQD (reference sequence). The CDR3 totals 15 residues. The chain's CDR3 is CANSEGSGVTDTRYF. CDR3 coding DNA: TGCGCCAACAGTGAGGGTAGCGGAGTCACAGATACGCGGTATTTT.

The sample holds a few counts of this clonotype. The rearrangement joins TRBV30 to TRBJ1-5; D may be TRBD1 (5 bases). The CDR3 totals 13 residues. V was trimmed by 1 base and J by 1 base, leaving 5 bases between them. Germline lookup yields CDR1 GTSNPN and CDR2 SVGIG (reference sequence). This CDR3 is CAWSGGSNQPQHF. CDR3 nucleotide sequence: TGTGCCTGGAGTGGGGGCAGCAATCAGCCCCAGCATTTT. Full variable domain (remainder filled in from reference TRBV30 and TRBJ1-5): SQTIHQWPATLVQPVGSPLSLECTVEGTSNPNLYWYRQAAGRGLQLLFYSVGIGQISSEVPQNLSASRPQDRQFILSSKKLLLSDSGFYLCAWSGGSNQPQHFGDGTRLSIL.

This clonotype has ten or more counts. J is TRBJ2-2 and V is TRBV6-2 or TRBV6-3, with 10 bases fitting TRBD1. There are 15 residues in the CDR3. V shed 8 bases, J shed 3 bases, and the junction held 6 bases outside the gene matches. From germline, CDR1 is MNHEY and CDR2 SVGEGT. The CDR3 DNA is TGTGCCAGCGGGACAGGGGCGTCGGACACCGGGGAGCTGTTTTTT. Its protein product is CASGTGASDTGELFF.

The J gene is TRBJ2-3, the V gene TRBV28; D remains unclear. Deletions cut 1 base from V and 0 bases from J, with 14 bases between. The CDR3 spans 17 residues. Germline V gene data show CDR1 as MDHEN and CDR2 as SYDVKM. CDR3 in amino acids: CASSLSGIGYSTDTQYF. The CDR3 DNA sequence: TGTGCCAGCAGTTTATCGGGCATTGGTTATAGCACAGATACGCAGTATTTT.